This T cell receptor (beta chain) stems from a study of blood T cell repertoires in COVID-19. The overall study: Some COVID-19 samples were acute and others convalescent; all came from the United States, Italy and Spain. PBMCs, B-cell-depleted T cells, or T cells were the source of the cDNA or gDNA that made up the material.

As handled by the study authors: Estimation of nucleated cell counts relied on the amplification of reference gene primers. Here immunoSEQ multiplex PCR was the method, and the copy in TCRdb shows in-frame clones only, minus some. V, J and clone size are those of that table, while D and trimming were read from the DNA. The sample contains some 390,000 clones, around 87% of which appear only once. V shed 7 bases and J shed 0 bases, with 13 bases lying between them. CDR1 is MDHEN and CDR2 is SYDVKM in the germline V gene. CDR3 length equals 16 residues. The chain joins TRBV28 to TRBJ2-6; no clear D. The sequence derives from a human donor in a cohort sampled during active COVID-19. Sequencing was performed on peripheral blood. As DNA, the CDR3 is TGTGCCAGCAATAGAGCTGATTACTCTGGGGCCAACGTCCTGACTTTC. Protein product: CASNRADYSGANVLTF.